This entry lists 2 T cell receptor beta chains sequenced from one sample in a study of T cell repertoires in cytomegalovirus infection (dated by TCRdb to the late 2010s). Sequencing instrument: Illumina HiSeq 1500. The raw public data were reprocessed by TCRdb itself: fastp quality trimming at Q25, MiXCR clonotype calling, in-frame beta chains only. Each CDR3 protein appears once, grouped with its most common genes and DNA. The sample profile shows roughly 130,000 distinct CDR3 sequences; 24% of them were found once. The biggest ten clones account for 34% of the sample. Antigens for these TCRs are unknown. Input material: PBMCs, sequenced either directly or after in vitro stimulation (not recorded which). The receptors come from a human donor in good health (CMV status not recorded). Some clones in this sample may be carry-over from other donors' samples.

This clonotype was counted at least ten times. The chain is built from TRBV7-8 and TRBJ2-7, with D possibly matching TRBD2 (5 bases). The germline gives CDR1 SGHVS, CDR2 FQNEAQ. This CDR3 region has 15 residues. Between the trimmed V and J ends, which lost 5 bases and 0 bases, there was a span of 14 bases. CDR3 region: CASSAREGSSYEQYF. CDR3 coding DNA: TGTGCCAGCAGCGCCCGAGAGGGTAGCTCCTACGAGCAGTACTTC.

The chain joins TRBV5-4 to TRBJ2-1, with TRBD1 matching over 9 bases. V trimming: 4 bases; J trimming: 5 bases; junction bases outside the gene matches: 1. The CDR3 is 13 amino acids. CDR1 is SGHNT, CDR2 YYREEE, per germline (reference sequence). In nucleotides, the CDR3 is TGTGCCAGCAGCCGGGACAGGGACAATGAGCAGTTCTTC. Translated, it gives CASSRDRDNEQFF.